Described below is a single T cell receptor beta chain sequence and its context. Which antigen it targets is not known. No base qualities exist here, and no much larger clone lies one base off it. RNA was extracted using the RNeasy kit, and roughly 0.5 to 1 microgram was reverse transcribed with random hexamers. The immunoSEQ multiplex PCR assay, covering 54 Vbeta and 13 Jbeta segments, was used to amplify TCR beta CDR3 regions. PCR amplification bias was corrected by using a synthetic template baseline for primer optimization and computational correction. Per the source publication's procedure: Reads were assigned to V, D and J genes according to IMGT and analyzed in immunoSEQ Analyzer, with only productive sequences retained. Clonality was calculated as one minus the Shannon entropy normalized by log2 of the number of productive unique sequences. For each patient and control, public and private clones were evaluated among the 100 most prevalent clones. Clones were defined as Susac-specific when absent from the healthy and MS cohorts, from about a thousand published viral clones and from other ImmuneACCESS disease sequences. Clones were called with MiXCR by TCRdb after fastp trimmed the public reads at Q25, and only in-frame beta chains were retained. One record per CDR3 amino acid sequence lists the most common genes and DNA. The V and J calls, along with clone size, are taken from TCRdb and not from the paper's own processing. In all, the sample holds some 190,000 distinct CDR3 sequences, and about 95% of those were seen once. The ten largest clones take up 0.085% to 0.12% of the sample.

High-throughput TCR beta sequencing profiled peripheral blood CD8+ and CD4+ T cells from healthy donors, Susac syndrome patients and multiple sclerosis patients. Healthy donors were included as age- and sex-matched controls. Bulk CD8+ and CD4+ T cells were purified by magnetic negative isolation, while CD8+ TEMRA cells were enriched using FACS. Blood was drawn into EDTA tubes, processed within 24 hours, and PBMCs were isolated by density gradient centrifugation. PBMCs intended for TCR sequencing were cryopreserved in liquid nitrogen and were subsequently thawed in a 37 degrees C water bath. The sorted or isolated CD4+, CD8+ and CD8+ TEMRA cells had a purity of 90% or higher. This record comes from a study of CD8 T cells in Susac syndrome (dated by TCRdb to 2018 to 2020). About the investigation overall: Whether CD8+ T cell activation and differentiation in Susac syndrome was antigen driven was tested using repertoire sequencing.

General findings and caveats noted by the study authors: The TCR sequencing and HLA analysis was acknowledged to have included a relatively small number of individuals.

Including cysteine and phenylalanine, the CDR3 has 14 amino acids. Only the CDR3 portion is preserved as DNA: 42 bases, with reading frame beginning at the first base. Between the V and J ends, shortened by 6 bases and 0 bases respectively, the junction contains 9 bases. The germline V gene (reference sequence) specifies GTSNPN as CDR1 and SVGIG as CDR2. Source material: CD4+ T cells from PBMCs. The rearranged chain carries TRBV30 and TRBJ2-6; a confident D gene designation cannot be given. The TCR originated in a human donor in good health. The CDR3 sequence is CACTKSSGANVLTF. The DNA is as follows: TGTGCCTGTACGAAAAGCTCTGGGGCCAACGTCCTGACTTTC.